What follows are 3 T cell receptor beta chains derived from one specimen sequenced in a study of blood T cell repertoires in COVID-19. The method was immunoSEQ multiplex PCR; TCRdb's version includes in-frame clones alone and lacks a portion of them. The sample holds about 430,000 clones, more than 70% seen once. The specimen sequenced was PBMCs or T cells enriched from blood (not recorded which). The receptors were gathered from a woman aged 18-29 years who had been exposed to COVID-19.

The chain couples TRBV5-1 to TRBJ2-7; TRBD1 agrees at 7 bases. Germline V gene lookup returns CDR1 SGHRS and CDR2 YFSETQ. V trimming: 0 bases; J trimming: 3 bases; junction bases outside the gene matches: 3. This CDR3 spans 14 amino acids. CDR3 in DNA: TGCGCCAGCAGCTTGGAACAGGGGTTCTACGAGCAGTACTTC. Its translation is CASSLEQGFYEQYF.

This sequence joins TRBV6-2 or TRBV6-3 and TRBJ1-2; the D is unclear. Germline V gene data show CDR1 as MNHEY and CDR2 as SVGEGT. The CDR3 loop spans 12 amino acids. Deletions cut 2 bases from V and 7 bases from J, with 8 bases between. CDR3 sequence: CASSYSGIGYTF. As DNA, the CDR3 is TGTGCCAGCAGTTACAGCGGCATTGGCTACACCTTC.

The chain carries TRBV12-3 or TRBV12-4 and TRBJ2-7; tentatively, D is TRBD2 (6 bases). The CDR3 consists of 11 residues. Trimming shortened V by 10 bases and J by 6 bases, and 13 bases separated the two germline ends. This chain's CDR3 is CATSFGGEQYF. Written as DNA, the CDR3 is TGTGCCACCTCCTTCGGGGGCGAGCAGTACTTC.